A few counts support the clone carrying this T cell receptor (beta chain). The target antigen is unknown. Trimming removed 3 bases from V and 6 bases from J; junction bases left unmatched: 2. This CDR3 is built from 14 residues. CDR1 and CDR2 (germline): SGHVS, FNYEAQ. Each CDR3 protein gets one entry after TCRdb re-called the 5' RACE reads with MiXCR. The sample lists roughly 200,000 distinct CDR3 sequences, roughly 26% seen once, with more than 6.5% in the top ten. This record belongs to a study of CD8 T cells in ankylosing spondylitis. The study, taken as a whole, reports: The study identified a TCR beta motif of roughly eight highly homologous variants that appeared characteristic of ankylosing spondylitis blood.

The V gene is TRBV7-6, the J gene TRBJ2-1, with 10 bases matching TRBD2. The clonotype was recovered from a male donor with ankylosing spondylitis or in good health (not recorded which). The material sequenced was blood, either unsorted or a sorted T cell fraction (not recorded which). The DNA for the CDR3 is TGTGCCAGCAGCTTTCTAGCGGGAGTCAATGAGCAGTTCTTC. Its translation is CASSFLAGVNEQFF.